This T cell receptor beta chain was identified during a study of T cell changes during pregnancy in multiple sclerosis (dated by TCRdb to between 2018 and 2020). At the level of the whole study: The study examined how the T cell repertoire changed over the course of pregnancy in women with multiple sclerosis.

To prepare the library, the immunoSEQ multiplex PCR assay was applied. TCRdb obtained this table from immuneACCESS and retained in-frame rearrangements with V and J assigned. These tables miss some clones; where compared with another copy, unresolved V genes account for less than half of the shortfall, and the remainder is unexplained. The sample contains about 32,000 clones, about nine tenths of them found a single time. 5% to 6% of the sample is in the top ten clones. With respect to this clone: No cognate antigen has been identified for it. Per-base quality was not reported, and no clone a single base away is much larger than it.

The clonotype originates from a female donor with multiple sclerosis, enrolled in a pregnancy study. The sequencing used CD8+ T cells from peripheral blood mononuclear cells, collected in the first trimester of pregnancy.

The nucleotide sequence reads as follows: TGCGCCAGCAGCCTCCGGGGTGGCCAAGAGACCCAGTACTTC. Its translation reads: CASSLRGGQETQYF. The rearranged segments are TRBV4-1 and TRBJ2-5; perhaps TRBD2 is the D gene, with 5 bases matching. CDR1 and CDR2 are read off the germline V gene as MGHRA and YSYEKL. V drops 4 bases and J drops 1 base, leaving 10 bases in between. The CDR3 runs 14 residues from the cysteine to the phenylalanine. The read is trimmed to its CDR3 DNA, 42 bases read in frame from base 1.